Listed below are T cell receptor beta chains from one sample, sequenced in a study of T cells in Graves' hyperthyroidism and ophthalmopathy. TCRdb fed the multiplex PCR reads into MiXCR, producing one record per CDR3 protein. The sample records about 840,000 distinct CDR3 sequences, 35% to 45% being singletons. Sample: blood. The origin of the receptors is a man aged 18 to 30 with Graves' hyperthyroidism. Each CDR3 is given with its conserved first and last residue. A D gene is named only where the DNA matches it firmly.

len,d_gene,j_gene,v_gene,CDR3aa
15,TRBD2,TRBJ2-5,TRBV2,CASSSQGTSNQPQYF
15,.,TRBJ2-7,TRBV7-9,CASSLGADGSYEQYF
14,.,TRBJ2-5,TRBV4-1,CASSPGPAPETQYF
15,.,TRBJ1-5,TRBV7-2,CASTPIGRTDQPQHF
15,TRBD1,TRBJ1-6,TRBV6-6,CASKRPTGGNSPLHF
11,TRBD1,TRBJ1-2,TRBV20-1,CSAVDRAGYTF
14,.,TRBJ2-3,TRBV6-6,CASSYSGTTDTQYF
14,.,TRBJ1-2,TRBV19,CASRIAGGNYGYTF
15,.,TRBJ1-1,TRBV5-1,CASSVTGTMNTEAFF
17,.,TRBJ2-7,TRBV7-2,CASSSPGAGLGAYEQYF
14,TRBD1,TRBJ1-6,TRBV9,CASSRDREVSPLHF
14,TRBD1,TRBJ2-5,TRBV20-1,CSARGKSGGETQYF
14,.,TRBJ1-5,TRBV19,CASTIPDGNQPQHF
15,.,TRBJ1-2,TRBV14,CASSQEGNTNYGYTF
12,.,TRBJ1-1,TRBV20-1,CSARPRDTEAFF
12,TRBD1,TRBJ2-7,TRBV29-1,CSVGQGIDEQYF
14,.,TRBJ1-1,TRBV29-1,CSVEEGRGNTEAFF
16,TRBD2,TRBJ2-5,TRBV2,CASSEGLAALQETQYF
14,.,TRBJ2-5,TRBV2,CASSEEAWGETQYF
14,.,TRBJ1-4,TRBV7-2,CASSFTGSGEKLFF
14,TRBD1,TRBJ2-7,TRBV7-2,CASSPGQGGLEQYF
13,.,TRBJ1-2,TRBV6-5,CASSSGRFWGYTF
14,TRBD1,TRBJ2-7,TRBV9,CASSVGPTGYEQCF
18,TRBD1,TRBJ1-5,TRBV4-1,CASSQGLGQGPRNQPQHF
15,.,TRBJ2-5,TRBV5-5,CASSSHKDWEETQYF
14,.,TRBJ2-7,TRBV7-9,CASRPGRAFGEQYF
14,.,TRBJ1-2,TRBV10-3,CAISDDTGHYGYTF
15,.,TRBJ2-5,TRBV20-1,CSARDVSGQQETQYF
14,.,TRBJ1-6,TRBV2,CASSEVGVNSPLHF
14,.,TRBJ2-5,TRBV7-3,CASSLTEGQETQYF
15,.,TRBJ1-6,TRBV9,CASSVEVISNSPLHF
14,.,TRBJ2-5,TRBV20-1,CSARDQRLQETQYF
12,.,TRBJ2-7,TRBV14,CASSQDRLGQYF
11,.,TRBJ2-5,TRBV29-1,CSERRQETQYF
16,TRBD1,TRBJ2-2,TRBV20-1,CSARDHRDSNTGELFF
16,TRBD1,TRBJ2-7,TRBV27,CASSLSGQGNSYEQYF
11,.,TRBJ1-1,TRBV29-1,CSVRNEIEAFF
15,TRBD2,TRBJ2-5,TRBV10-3,CAISGAGGHTETQYF
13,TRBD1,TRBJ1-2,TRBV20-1,CSAREGTDYGYTF
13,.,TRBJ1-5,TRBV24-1,CATLPEGGQPQHF
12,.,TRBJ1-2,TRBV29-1,CSVGGREYGYTF
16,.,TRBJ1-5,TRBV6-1,CASSEVAVLSNQPQHF
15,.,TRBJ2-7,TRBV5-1,CASSLAGAPTYEQYF
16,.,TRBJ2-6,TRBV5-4,CASRLPGAQGANVLTF
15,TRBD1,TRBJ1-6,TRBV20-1,CSARVPGGGNSPLHF
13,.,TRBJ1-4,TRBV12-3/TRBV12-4,CASTAGANEKLFF
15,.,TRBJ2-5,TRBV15,CATSREGLKQETQYF
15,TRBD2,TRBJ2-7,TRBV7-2,CASSFKTSGRNEQYF
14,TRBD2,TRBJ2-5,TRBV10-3,CAISGLAGRETQYF
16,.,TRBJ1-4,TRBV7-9,CASSLGRGQAGEKLFF
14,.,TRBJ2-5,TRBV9,CASSVGGAPGAQYF
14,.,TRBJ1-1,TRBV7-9,CASSPDPVNTEAFF
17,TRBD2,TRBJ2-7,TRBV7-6,CASSLEAGTSGAYEQYF
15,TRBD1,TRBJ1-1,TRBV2,CASRDNQGADTEAFF
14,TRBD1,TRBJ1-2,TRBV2,CASGERGQGHGYTF
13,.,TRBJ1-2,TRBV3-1,CASSRQGRDGYTF
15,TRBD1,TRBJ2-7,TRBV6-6,CASTSTGVFTYEQYF